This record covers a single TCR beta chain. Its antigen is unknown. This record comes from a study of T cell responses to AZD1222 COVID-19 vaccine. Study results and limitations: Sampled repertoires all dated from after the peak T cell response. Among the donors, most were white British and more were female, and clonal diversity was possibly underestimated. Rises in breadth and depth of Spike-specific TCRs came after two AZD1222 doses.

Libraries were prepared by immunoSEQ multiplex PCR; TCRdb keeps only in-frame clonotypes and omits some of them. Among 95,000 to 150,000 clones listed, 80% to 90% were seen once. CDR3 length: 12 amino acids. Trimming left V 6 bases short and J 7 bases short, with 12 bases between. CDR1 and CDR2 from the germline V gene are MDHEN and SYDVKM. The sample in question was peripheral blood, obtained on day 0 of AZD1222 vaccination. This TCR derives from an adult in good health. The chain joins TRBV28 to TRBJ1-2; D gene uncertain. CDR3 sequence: CASSLVGFGYTF. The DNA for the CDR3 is TGTGCCAGCAGCCTTGTGGGATTTGGCTACACCTTC.